This T cell receptor beta chain was profiled in a study of cytomegalovirus exposure and HLA in healthy donors. Study conclusions and caveats: Per published accounts, TCR beta sequences correctly predicted the HLA-A and HLA-B alleles of most subjects. In a later analysis, HLA-associated beta chains showed higher expansion and lower generation probabilities than comparable chains.

PCR amplification relied on 60 Vbeta primers (plus 13 Jbeta primers). Profiling relied on immunoSEQ multiplex PCR, and the TCRdb table lists in-frame clones only, not all of them. The sample lists over 150,000 clones; roughly 76% were seen once. A note on this clone: Its specificity is unknown.

The donors, nominally healthy at sampling, likely had unrecorded immune exposures. The germline V gene has CDR1 SEHNR and CDR2 FQNEAQ (reference sequence). The CDR3 is made up of 13 amino acids. The V and J ends lost 1 base and 5 bases, in that order; junction bases with no gene match: 0. This clonotype originated in a human donor in good health. The source material was PBMCs. The chain combines TRBV7-9 with TRBJ2-7; TRBD1 aligns across 9 bases. This chain's CDR3 is CASSLGTGDEQYF. CDR3 DNA sequence: TGTGCCAGCAGCTTAGGGACAGGGGACGAGCAGTACTTC.